These T cell receptor beta chains were read from a single sample in a study of kidney transplant recipient with SARS-CoV-2 infection. One entry per CDR3 protein results from TCRdb running MiXCR on the reads. The table lists 200,000 to 300,000 distinct CDR3 sequences, roughly 26% of them singletons. Sequencing used a blood sample, obtained at baseline and between days 110 and 120 from a kidney transplant recipient. The receptors come from a young adult male patient who had COVID-19 and was a kidney transplant recipient. Some T cells may possibly be graft donor cells. Both conserved end residues are part of each CDR3. The D gene is left open where the match is weak. A clone size is listed for some rows: how often the clone was seen (once, few, many), or a class if it is expanded.

CDR3nt	CDR3aa	d_gene	v_gene	j_gene	abundance	len
TGTGCCAGCAGTTTTGAGGACAGGGCCTATGGCTACACCTTC	CASSFEDRAYGYTF	TRBD1	TRBV28	TRBJ1-2	many	14
TGTGCCAGCAGTTCCCCGACAGGGCCAACTTACAATGAGCAGTTCTTC	CASSSPTGPTYNEQFF	TRBD1	TRBV27	TRBJ2-1	many	16
TGTGCCAGCAGAGTAGCGGGAACCTACGAGCAGTACTTC	CASRVAGTYEQYF	TRBD2	TRBV12-3/TRBV12-4	TRBJ2-7	many	13
TGTGCCTGGGTCCGACAGGGAGGCGAGACCCAGTACTTC	CAWVRQGGETQYF	NA	TRBV30	TRBJ2-5	many	13
TGCGCCAGCAGCTTGGACATCAGGGCTGGGGCCAACGTCCTGACTTTC	CASSLDIRAGANVLTF	NA	TRBV5-1	TRBJ2-6	many	16
TGCGCCAGCAGCCAAGTTCTAGCGGGGGGGCCCGACTCCAAAAACATTCAGTACTTC	CASSQVLAGGPDSKNIQYF	TRBD2	TRBV4-1	TRBJ2-4	NA	19
TGTGCAAGTCGCTCTGGTCAGACTCCACGAAAGACCTATGGCTACACCTTC	CASRSGQTPRKTYGYTF	NA	TRBV12-2	TRBJ1-2	many	17
TGTGCCAGCAGCGCCGGATCCTTGGACAGCGCAGTGGAGCCCCAGCATTTT	CASSAGSLDSAVEPQHF	NA	TRBV9	TRBJ1-5	NA	17
TGTGCCAGCAGCCAAGATCTCCGGATAACTAACTATGGCTACACCTTC	CASSQDLRITNYGYTF	NA	TRBV3-1	TRBJ1-2	many	16
TGTGCCAGCAGCCAAGCAGGGAGCCAGCCCCAGCATTTT	CASSQAGSQPQHF	NA	TRBV3-1	TRBJ1-5	NA	13
TGTGCCAGCAGCGGGGTTCGTCCCATTTCAGGCTTGACCGGGGAGCTGTTTTTT	CASSGVRPISGLTGELFF	NA	TRBV3-1	TRBJ2-2	many	18
TGCAGCGTTGTCCCGGGGAACACCGGGGAGCTGTTTTTT	CSVVPGNTGELFF	NA	TRBV29-1	TRBJ2-2	many	13
TGTGCCAGCAGTGGCTCCGGGACTAGCGGTTACAATGAGCAGTTCTTC	CASSGSGTSGYNEQFF	TRBD2	TRBV6-4	TRBJ2-1	many	16
TGTGCCAGCAGCCTATTTATGTTTACCCGAAAGACCTATGGCTACACCTTC	CASSLFMFTRKTYGYTF	NA	TRBV7-8	TRBJ1-2	many	17
TGTGCCAGCAGCCAAGGGACAGGGGCTTCTGTTGGAAACACCATATATTTT	CASSQGTGASVGNTIYF	TRBD1	TRBV3-1	TRBJ1-3	many	17
TGTGCCAGCAGCAATGGTATTGAATCTCGAAAGACCTGTGGCTACACCTTC	CASSNGIESRKTCGYTF	NA	TRBV7-6	TRBJ1-2	NA	17
TGTGCCTGGAGCAAGGGCGGTAGCTCCTACAATGAGCAGTTCTTC	CAWSKGGSSYNEQFF	NA	TRBV30	TRBJ2-1	NA	15
TGTGCCAGCAGTTACAGCGAGAACACCGGGGAGCTGTTTTTT	CASSYSENTGELFF	NA	TRBV6-2/TRBV6-3	TRBJ2-2	many	14
TGTGCCAGTAGTGCTCCCTGGACAAATCGAAAGACCTATGGCTACACCTTC	CASSAPWTNRKTYGYTF	NA	TRBV19	TRBJ1-2	many	17
TGTGCCAGCAGACTATATGAGAGGACTAGCGGGCTCTACGAGCAGTACTTC	CASRLYERTSGLYEQYF	TRBD2	TRBV27	TRBJ2-7	many	17
TGTGCCAGCAGTCTAACCCGACTAGCGGGGGGCGCAGATACGCAGTATTTT	CASSLTRLAGGADTQYF	TRBD2	TRBV27	TRBJ2-3	NA	17
TGTGCCAGCTCCCTCGGGACCGCCGGACAGCCCCAGCATTTT	CASSLGTAGQPQHF	NA	TRBV18	TRBJ1-5	many	14
TGTGCCAGCAGTTTGAGCTACTCTGACGAGCAGTACTTC	CASSLSYSDEQYF	NA	TRBV27	TRBJ2-7	many	13
TGTGCCAGCAGTTACTCCGGCAGCCTGAACACTGAAGCTTTCTTT	CASSYSGSLNTEAFF	NA	TRBV6-2/TRBV6-3	TRBJ1-1	many	15
TGTGCTAGCATAGGTGACCCCAGCAATCAGCCCCAGCATTTT	CASIGDPSNQPQHF	NA	TRBV6-5	TRBJ1-5	many	14
TGTGCCAGCATGCATTACGCACCAGAAAAGACCTATGGCTACACCTTC	CASMHYAPEKTYGYTF	NA	TRBV5-4	TRBJ1-2	NA	16
TGTGCAAGTCGCACTTGTGGGACTCCACGAAAGACCCATGGCCACACCTTC	CASRTCGTPRKTHGHTF	NA	TRBV12-2	TRBJ1-2	NA	17
TGTGCCAGCAGTGGTCGAGTAGCTACAGTCATGCAAGATACGCAGTATTTT	CASSGRVATVMQDTQYF	NA	TRBV21-1	TRBJ2-3	many	17
TGTGCCAGCAGCTTGAGGGTCGGAGGCAGGAATGAGCAGTTCTTC	CASSLRVGGRNEQFF	NA	TRBV7-2	TRBJ2-1	many	15